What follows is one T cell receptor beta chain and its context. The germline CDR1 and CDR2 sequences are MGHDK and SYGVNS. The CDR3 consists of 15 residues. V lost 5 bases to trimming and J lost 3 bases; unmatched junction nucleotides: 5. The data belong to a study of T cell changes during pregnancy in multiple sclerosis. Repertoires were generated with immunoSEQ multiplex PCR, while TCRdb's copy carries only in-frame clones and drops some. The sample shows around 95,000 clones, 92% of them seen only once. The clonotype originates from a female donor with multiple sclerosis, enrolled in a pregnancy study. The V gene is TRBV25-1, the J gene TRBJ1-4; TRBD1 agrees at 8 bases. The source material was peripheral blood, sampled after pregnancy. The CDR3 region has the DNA TGTGCCAGCAGTCGCCAGGGGGCGCCTAATGAAAAACTGTTTTTT. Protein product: CASSRQGAPNEKLFF.